This T cell receptor (beta chain) was sequenced for a study of blood T cell repertoires in COVID-19. Study-wide background: The samples span acute and convalescent COVID-19 from the United States, Italy and Spain. Sources were T cells, B-cell-depleted T cells, or PBMCs; the material itself was cDNA or gDNA.

Authors' methods: By means of reference gene primer amplification, nucleated cell counts were estimated. Method: immunoSEQ multiplex PCR; TCRdb's copy keeps in-frame clones and lacks some. V, J and clone size were drawn from that table, and D and trimming were deduced from the DNA. The sample yields tens of thousands of clones, about 86% seen once. The germline V gene has CDR1 MDHEN and CDR2 SYDVKM. The V segment lost 2 bases and the J segment 7 bases; nucleotides outside the gene matches: 7. This CDR3 comprises 15 residues. Specimen: peripheral blood. This clonotype originated in a woman in her fifties or sixties with acute or convalescent COVID-19. V gene TRBV28 combines with J gene TRBJ1-4, with 7 bases matching TRBD1. This chain's CDR3 is CASSLPGTAGEKLFF. The CDR3 DNA is TGTGCCAGCAGTTTACCCGGGACAGCGGGTGAAAAACTGTTTTTT.